This TCR beta chain was captured by sequencing in a study of T cell repertoires in cytomegalovirus infection. About the research overall: CMV infection and matching HLA type were both indicated by public TCR beta signatures. Study findings and constraints: HLA-C-restricted CMV-specific TCR beta clonotypes prevailed in the ex vivo response. Of the TCR beta families, the public ones yielded a cumulative frequency that identified carriers of CMV plus the relevant HLA.

TCRdb reprocessed the reads via MiXCR and lists one record per CDR3 protein. Of about 890,000 distinct CDR3 sequences detected, 30% to 40% appear once; the ten largest clones hold around 15%. The CDR3 contains 16 residues. Trimming took 5 bases from V and 4 from J, leaving 17 bases between them. Per germline, CDR1 SGHVT and CDR2 SQSDAQ. For this clonotype: Its cognate antigen is unknown.

This sequence originates from a human donor in good health (CMV status not recorded). Some clones in this sample may be carry-over from other donors' samples. This chain uses TRBV7-4 with TRBJ2-2; D is possibly TRBD2 (5 bases). Here the sequenced sample was cultured CD8+ T cells from PBMCs, taken from culture after CMV antigen stimulation. For the CDR3, the DNA is TGTGCCAGCAGCCCGTTGTTAGCGCGAGTCACCGGGGAGCTGTTTTTT. As protein: CASSPLLARVTGELFF. Full variable domain (missing parts from reference TRBV7-4 and TRBJ2-2): GAGVSQSPRYKVAKRGRDVALRCDSISGHVTLYWYRQTLGQGSEVLTYSQSDAQRDKSGRPSGRFSAERPERSVSTLKIQRTEQGDSAVYLCASSPLLARVTGELFFGEGSRLTVL.